This TCR beta chain was sequenced for a study of cytotoxic CD8 clonotypes in ibrutinib-treated CLL. Study-wide context: Collecting the response samples happened after a median 12 months of treatment, with a range of 6 to 36.

General study results and limits: Clonality was higher at ibrutinib response and returned toward baseline at progression. The times at which samples were taken varied between sustained-remission and progressing patients.

In the case of this clone: Its specificity is unknown.

The CDR3 extends over 15 amino acids. Trimming shortened V by 0 bases and J by 3 bases, and 14 bases separated the two germline ends. Germline V CDR1 and CDR2: SQVTM, ANQGSEA. Using immunoSEQ multiplex PCR, the repertoire was profiled, and TCRdb retains in-frame clones only, with some absent. This sample has about 140,000 clones, with approximately 90% found just once. The source is a human donor with chronic lymphocytic leukemia. The sample here was PBMCs, taken after 12 months of ibrutinib treatment. This sequence joins TRBV29-1 and TRBJ1-2; D perhaps matches TRBD1 (5 bases). The chain's CDR3 is CSVEDVREGHYGYTF. The CDR3 nucleotides are TGCAGCGTTGAAGACGTCAGGGAGGGCCACTATGGCTACACCTTC.